The source of this T cell receptor (beta chain) is a study of cytomegalovirus exposure and HLA in healthy donors. The germline V and J ends were trimmed by 4 bases and 4 bases, with 10 bases remaining between them. CDR1 and CDR2 (germline): SGHTA, FQGNSA. The CDR3 covers 13 residues. 60 Vbeta and 13 Jbeta primers were used in PCR. Profiling relied on immunoSEQ multiplex PCR, and the TCRdb table lists in-frame clones only, not all of them. This table holds around 220,000 clones, over 60% found once. A word on this clone: The target antigen is unknown.

Study results and caveats: Later, TCR association rates were found to vary by HLA locus, highest for DRB1 and lowest for HLA-C. TCR beta chains numbering 164 were designated cytomegalovirus-associated. In a later analysis, compared with equally common non-associated chains, HLA-associated beta chains were more expanded. V- and J-gene trimming of TCR beta was linked (in a later analysis) to a missense DCLRE1C variant.

The chain employs TRBV7-2 and TRBJ2-5, with D uncertain. The clonotype comes from a man between 40 and 49 years old in good health and CMV-seronegative. The specimen was PBMCs. The CDR3 DNA sequence: TGTGCCAGCAGCTGGTCCGGTCGAGAGACCCAGTACTTC. Residues: CASSWSGRETQYF. Supplemented by reference TRBV7-2 and TRBJ2-5, the full variable domain reads GAGVSQSPSNKVTEKGKDVELRCDPISGHTALYWYRQSLGQGLEFLIYFQGNSAPDKSGLPSDRFSAERTGGSVSTLTIQRTQQEDSAVYLCASSWSGRETQYFGPGTRLLVL.